The rows below give T cell receptor beta chains drawn from one sample of a study of vaccination effects on CD4 cells after COVID-19. Clones were sequenced by immunoSEQ multiplex PCR, and TCRdb holds only the in-frame ones, with some missing. The data contain about 40,000 clones, about 63% of them singletons. No antigens are known for them. The starting material was CD4+ T cells from PBMCs cultured without peptide, obtained after COVID-19 vaccination. These receptors all stem from a human donor who received a COVID-19 vaccine. The conserved cysteine and the conserved F or W are not part of the CDR3 here. A D gene is named only where the DNA matches it firmly.

j_gene,v_gene,d_gene,CDR3aa
TRBJ1-2,TRBV6-1,-,ASSESGEGYGYT
TRBJ2-1,TRBV24-1,-,ATSDFRGGLNEQF
TRBJ2-7,TRBV7-9,-,ASSLVGVPAYEQY
TRBJ1-6,TRBV2,-,ASSQRSANSPLH
TRBJ2-5,TRBV5-1,TRBD2,ASRQGLAGETQY
TRBJ2-1,TRBV19,-,ASSKNNEQF
TRBJ1-1,TRBV7-6,-,ASSLSQGRNTEAF
TRBJ1-5,TRBV4-1,TRBD1,ASSQGLRGRTNQPQH
TRBJ2-3,TRBV11-2,-,ASSLAGTDTQY
TRBJ2-2,TRBV7-7,-,ASSLLYTNTGELF
TRBJ1-2,TRBV6-5,-,ASRYQANYGYT
TRBJ1-5,TRBV5-1,TRBD1,ASSLGPQGEGQPQH
TRBJ2-5,TRBV4-1,-,ASSHLSGVLGVTQY
TRBJ2-6,TRBV11-2,TRBD1,ASSLKPGTGASGANVLT
TRBJ1-4,TRBV11-2,TRBD1,ASSRDRGREKLF
TRBJ2-3,TRBV5-1,TRBD2,ASSPGTSGPSTDTQY
TRBJ1-1,TRBV9,-,ASSVALWAGIGGGTEAF
TRBJ2-5,TRBV5-1,-,ASSLFLEETQY
TRBJ2-1,TRBV6-1,-,ASSEARGEQF
TRBJ1-6,TRBV3-1/TRBV3-2,-,ASSQVAWAALNSPLH
TRBJ2-1,TRBV3-1/TRBV3-2,TRBD2,ASSPTTSGGRNEQF
TRBJ1-2,TRBV10-3,-,AISESRDGGYT
TRBJ2-7,TRBV27,TRBD2,ASSPISSGSTYEQY
TRBJ2-1,TRBV12-3/TRBV12-4,-,ASSHWGNEQF
TRBJ1-5,TRBV2,-,ASNEVSSNQPQH
TRBJ2-3,TRBV7-7,TRBD1,ASSPGTASTDTQY
TRBJ2-3,TRBV3-1/TRBV3-2,-,ASSQVRTTQY
TRBJ2-1,TRBV27,-,ASLSSPGHEQF
TRBJ2-7,TRBV6-5,-,ASRRAEDHSYEQY
TRBJ2-7,TRBV11-3,TRBD2,ASGRGGGYEQY
TRBJ2-7,TRBV18,-,ASSPELYEQY
TRBJ2-3,TRBV6-5,-,ASSYSGVSTDTQY
TRBJ1-2,TRBV5-6,-,ASSLSPGLDYGYT
TRBJ1-5,TRBV14,-,ASSQVGGNQPQH
TRBJ2-7,TRBV2,TRBD2,ASSLPIAGNYEQY
TRBJ2-3,TRBV9,TRBD2,ASKTGLAGVDTQY
TRBJ1-6,TRBV19,TRBD1,ASRDRAGSPLH
TRBJ2-7,TRBV14,-,ASSPHSGSYEQY
TRBJ2-4,TRBV6-5,-,ASTGSENIQY
TRBJ2-7,TRBV3-1/TRBV3-2,-,ASSQPSGEQY
TRBJ1-3,TRBV19,-,ASMGWYSSGNTIY
TRBJ1-2,TRBV7-8,-,ASSLRDGRAGGYT
TRBJ1-1,TRBV11-2,-,ASSLAPQLNTEAF
TRBJ2-5,TRBV19,TRBD1,ASSIILGKGAETQY
TRBJ2-3,TRBV5-1,TRBD2,ASSLGTSLTDTQY
TRBJ2-3,TRBV9,-,ASSPPTDTQY
TRBJ2-7,TRBV11-3,-,ASSLGTAYEQY
TRBJ2-1,TRBV4-1,-,ASRHTRLLGGRTSDEQF
TRBJ2-5,TRBV6-1,-,ASSEIRQYQETQY
TRBJ1-1,TRBV11-2,TRBD1,ASSLVRQGGFTAQAF
TRBJ1-2,TRBV11-1,-,ASSFDERGYT